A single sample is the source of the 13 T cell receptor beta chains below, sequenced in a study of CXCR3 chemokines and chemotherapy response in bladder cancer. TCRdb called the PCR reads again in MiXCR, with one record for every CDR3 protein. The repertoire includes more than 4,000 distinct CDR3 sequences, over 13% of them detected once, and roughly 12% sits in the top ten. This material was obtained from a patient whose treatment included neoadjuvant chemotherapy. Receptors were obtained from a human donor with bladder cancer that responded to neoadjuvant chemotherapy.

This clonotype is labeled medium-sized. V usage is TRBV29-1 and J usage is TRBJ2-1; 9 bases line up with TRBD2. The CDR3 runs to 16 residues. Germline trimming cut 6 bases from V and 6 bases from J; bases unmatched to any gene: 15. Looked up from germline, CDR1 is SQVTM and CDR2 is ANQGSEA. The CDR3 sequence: CSVEREEVVQGNEQFF. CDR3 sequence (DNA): TGCAGCGTGGAGCGGGAGGAAGTTGTGCAGGGCAATGAGCAGTTCTTC.

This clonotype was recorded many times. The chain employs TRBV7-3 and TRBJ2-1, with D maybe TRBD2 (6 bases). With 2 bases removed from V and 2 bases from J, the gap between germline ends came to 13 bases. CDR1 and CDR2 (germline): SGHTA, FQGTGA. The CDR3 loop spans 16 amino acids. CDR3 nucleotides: TGTGCCAGCAGCTTAGATCCGGGAGTGGCCTACAATGAGCAGTTCTTC. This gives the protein CASSLDPGVAYNEQFF.

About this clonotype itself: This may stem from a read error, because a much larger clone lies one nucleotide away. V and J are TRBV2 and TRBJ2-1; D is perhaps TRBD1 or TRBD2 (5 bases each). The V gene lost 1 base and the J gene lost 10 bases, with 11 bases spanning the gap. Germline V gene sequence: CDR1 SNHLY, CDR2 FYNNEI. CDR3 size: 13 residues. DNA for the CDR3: TGTGCCAGCAGTGAAGACGGGGCGCGAGAGCAGTTCTTC. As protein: CASSEDGAREQFF. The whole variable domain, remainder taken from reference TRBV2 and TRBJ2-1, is EPEVTQTPSHQVTQMGQEVILRCVPISNHLYFYWYRQILGQKVEFLVSFYNNEISEKSEIFDDQFSVERPDGSNFTLKIRSTKLEDSAMYFCASSEDGAREQFFGPGTRLTVL.

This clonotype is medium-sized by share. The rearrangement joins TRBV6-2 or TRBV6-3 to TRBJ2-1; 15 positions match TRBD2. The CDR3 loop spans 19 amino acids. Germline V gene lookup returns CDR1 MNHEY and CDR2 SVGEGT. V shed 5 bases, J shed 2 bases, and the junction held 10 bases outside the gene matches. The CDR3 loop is CASSTGTSGRKGPYNEQFF. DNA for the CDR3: TGTGCCAGCAGTACCGGGACTAGCGGGAGGAAGGGCCCCTACAATGAGCAGTTCTTC.

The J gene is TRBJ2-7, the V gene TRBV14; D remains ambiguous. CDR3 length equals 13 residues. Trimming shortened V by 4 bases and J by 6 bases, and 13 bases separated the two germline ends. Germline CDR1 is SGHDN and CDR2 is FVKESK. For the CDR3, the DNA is TGTGCCAGCAGCCCGGAACCGCCCTTCGAGCAGTACTTC. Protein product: CASSPEPPFEQYF.

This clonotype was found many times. DNA for the CDR3: TGTGCCAGTAGTATATACCCCGGGACTAGCGGGAGGTCGGGCGAGCAGTACTTC. Residues: CASSIYPGTSGRSGEQYF. The chain employs TRBV19 and TRBJ2-7; 15 bases line up with TRBD2. V lost 2 bases and J lost 6; bases outside the gene matches: 11. This CDR3 is built from 18 residues. Germline V gives CDR1 LNHDA, CDR2 SQIVND (reference sequence).

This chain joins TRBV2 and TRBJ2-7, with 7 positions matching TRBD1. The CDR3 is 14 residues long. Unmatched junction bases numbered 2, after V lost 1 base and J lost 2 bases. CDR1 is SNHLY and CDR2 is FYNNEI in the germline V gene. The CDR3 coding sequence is TGTGCCAGCAGTGAAGAAGGGGGCCCCTACGAGCAGTACTTC. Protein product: CASSEEGGPYEQYF.

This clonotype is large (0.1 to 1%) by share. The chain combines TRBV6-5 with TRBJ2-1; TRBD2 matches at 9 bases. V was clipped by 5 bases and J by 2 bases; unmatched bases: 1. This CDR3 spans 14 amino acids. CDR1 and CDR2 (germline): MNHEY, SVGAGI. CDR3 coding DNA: TGTGCCAGCAGTCTAGCGGGACCCTACAATGAGCAGTTCTTC. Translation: CASSLAGPYNEQFF.

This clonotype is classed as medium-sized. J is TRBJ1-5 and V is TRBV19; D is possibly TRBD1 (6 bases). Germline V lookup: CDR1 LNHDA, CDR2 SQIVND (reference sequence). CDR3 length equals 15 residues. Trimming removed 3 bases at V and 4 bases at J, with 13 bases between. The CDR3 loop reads CASSIEGQGNQPQHF. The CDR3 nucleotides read TGTGCCAGTAGTATTGAGGGGCAGGGGAATCAGCCCCAGCATTTT.

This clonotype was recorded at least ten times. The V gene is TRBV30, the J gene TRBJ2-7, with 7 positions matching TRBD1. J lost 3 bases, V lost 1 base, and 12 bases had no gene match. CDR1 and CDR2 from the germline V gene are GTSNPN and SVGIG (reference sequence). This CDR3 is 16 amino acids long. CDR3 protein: CAWSAGSPGTVYEQYF. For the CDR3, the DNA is TGTGCCTGGAGTGCCGGATCCCCCGGGACAGTCTACGAGCAGTACTTC. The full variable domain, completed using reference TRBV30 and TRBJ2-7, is SQTIHQWPATLVQPVGSPLSLECTVEGTSNPNLYWYRQAAGRGLQLLFYSVGIGQISSEVPQNLSASRPQDRQFILSSKKLLLSDSGFYLCAWSAGSPGTVYEQYFGPGTRLTVT.

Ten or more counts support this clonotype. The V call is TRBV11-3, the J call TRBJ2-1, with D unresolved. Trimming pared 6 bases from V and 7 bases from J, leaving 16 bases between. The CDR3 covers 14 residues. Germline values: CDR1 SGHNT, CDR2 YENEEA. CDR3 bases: TGTGCCAGCAGACTCGCCGGGCGCCCTAATGAGCAGTTCTTC. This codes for CASRLAGRPNEQFF.

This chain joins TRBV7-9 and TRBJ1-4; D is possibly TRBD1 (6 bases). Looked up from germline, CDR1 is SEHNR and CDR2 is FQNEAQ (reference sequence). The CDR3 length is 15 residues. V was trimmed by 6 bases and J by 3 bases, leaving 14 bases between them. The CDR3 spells CASRDYQGPNEKLFF. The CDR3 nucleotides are TGTGCCAGCAGGGACTACCAGGGGCCTAATGAAAAACTGTTTTTT.

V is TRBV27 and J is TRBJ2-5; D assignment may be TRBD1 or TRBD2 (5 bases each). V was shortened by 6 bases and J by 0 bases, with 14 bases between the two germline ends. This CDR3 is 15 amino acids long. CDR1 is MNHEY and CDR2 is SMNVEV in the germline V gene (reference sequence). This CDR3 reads CASSIEGRYQETQYF. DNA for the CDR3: TGTGCCAGCAGCATAGAGGGACGGTACCAAGAGACCCAGTACTTC.